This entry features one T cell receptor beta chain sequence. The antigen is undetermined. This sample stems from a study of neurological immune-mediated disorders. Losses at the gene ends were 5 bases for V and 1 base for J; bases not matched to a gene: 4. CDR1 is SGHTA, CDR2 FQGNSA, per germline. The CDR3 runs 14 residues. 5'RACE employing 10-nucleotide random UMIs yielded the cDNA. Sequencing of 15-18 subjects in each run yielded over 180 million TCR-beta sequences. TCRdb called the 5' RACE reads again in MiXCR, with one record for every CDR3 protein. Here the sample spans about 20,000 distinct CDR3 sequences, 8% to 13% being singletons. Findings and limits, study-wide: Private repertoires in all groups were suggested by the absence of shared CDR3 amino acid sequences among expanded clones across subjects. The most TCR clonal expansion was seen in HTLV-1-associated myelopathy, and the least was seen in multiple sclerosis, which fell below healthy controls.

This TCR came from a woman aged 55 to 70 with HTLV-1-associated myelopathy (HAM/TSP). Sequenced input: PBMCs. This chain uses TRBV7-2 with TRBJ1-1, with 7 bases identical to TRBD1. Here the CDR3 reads CASSLGQSNTEAFF. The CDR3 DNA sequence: TGTGCCAGCAGCCTGGGACAGTCGAACACTGAAGCTTTCTTT.